The sequence of this TCR beta chain was determined in a study of tumor-infiltrating lymphocytes in primary liver carcinoma. At the level of the study: Each sample had roughly 3.65 to 7.13 million productive TCRbeta reads regardless of tissue type.

Study-level results: The study found tumor-adjacent and tumor-blood pairs overlapped less than tumor region pairs.

With a constant-region primer, TCR beta cDNA was made from about 0.55 ug of total RNA. Slightly modified ARM-PCR with three nested multiplex PCR rounds yielded TCR beta libraries. TCRdb processed the multiplex PCR reads anew with MiXCR; each CDR3 protein has one entry. The sample records about 330,000 distinct CDR3 sequences, roughly two thirds being singletons. Blood RNA was derived from unsorted whole blood, and germline DNA was extracted too. The patients lived with chronic HBV infection and had not yet received any treatment. It was before surgery that 3.5 to 4 milliliters of peripheral blood were collected. In this sample, this clonotype turned up many times. Its target is unknown. The sequencing sample was made of peripheral blood. The sequence derives from a man aged 35-49 years with primary liver carcinoma and hepatitis B virus infection.

The CDR3 DNA reads as TGCGCCAGCAGCCAAGAAGCGGTAGCGGGAGGAAGGAATGAGCAGTTCTTC. This translates into CASSQEAVAGGRNEQFF. The genes are TRBV4-3 and TRBJ2-1; 10 bases align to TRBD2. The CDR3 loop spans 17 amino acids. Per germline, CDR1 LGHNA and CDR2 YSLEER. The V gene end was trimmed by 0 bases and the J gene end by 7 bases; junction bases not matched to a gene: 9.